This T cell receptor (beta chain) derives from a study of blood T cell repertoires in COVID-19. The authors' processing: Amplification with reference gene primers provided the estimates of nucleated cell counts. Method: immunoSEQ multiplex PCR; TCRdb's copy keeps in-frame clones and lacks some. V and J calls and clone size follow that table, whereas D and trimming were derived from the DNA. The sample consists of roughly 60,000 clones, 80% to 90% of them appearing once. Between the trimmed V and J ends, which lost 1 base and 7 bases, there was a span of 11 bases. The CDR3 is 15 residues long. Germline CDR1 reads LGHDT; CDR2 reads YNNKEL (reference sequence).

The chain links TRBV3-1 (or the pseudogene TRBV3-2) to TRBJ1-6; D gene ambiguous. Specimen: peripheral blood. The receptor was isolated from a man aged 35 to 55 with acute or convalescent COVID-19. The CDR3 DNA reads TGTGCCAGCAGCCAAGGGGCCCCGGGAAATTCACCCCTCCACTTT. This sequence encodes CASSQGAPGNSPLHF.